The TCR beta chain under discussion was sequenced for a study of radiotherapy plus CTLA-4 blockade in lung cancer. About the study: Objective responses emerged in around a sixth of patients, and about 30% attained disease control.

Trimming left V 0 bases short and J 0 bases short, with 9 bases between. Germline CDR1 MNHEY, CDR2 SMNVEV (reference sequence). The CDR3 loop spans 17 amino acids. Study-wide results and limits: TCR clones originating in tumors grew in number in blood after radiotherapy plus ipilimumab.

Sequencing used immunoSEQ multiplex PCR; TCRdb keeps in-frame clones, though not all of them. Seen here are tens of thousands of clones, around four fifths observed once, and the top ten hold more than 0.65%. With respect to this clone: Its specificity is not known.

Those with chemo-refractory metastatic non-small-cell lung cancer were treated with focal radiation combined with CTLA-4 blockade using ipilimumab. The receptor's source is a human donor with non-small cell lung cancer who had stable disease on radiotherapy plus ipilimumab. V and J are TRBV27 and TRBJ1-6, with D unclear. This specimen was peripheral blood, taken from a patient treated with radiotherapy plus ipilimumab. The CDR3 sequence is CASSLSGPGSYNSPLHF. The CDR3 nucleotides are TGTGCCAGCAGTTTATCGGGTCCTGGCTCCTATAATTCACCCCTCCACTTT.